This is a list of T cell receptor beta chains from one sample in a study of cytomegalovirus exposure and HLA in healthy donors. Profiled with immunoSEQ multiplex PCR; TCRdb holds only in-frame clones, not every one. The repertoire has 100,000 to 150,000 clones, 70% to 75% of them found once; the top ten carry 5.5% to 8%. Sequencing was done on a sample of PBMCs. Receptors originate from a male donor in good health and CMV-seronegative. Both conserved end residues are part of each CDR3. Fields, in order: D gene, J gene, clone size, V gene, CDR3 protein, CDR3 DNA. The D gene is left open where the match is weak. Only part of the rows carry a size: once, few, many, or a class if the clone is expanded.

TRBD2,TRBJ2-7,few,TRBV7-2,CASSATSGRPSEQYF,TGTGCCAGCAGCGCAACTAGCGGGAGGCCATCCGAGCAGTACTTC
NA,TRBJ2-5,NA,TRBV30,CAWSGTVKQYF,TGTGCCTGGAGTGGGACTGTAAAGCAGTACTTC
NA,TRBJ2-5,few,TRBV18,CASSPTDKETQYF,TGTGCCAGCTCACCCACAGACAAAGAGACCCAGTACTTC
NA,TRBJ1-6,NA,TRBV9,CASNGRENSPLHF,TGTGCCAGCAATGGCCGGGAGAATTCACCCCTCCACTTT
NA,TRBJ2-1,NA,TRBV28,CASSLSWGEYNEQFF,TGTGCCAGCAGTTTATCATGGGGCGAGTACAATGAGCAGTTCTTC
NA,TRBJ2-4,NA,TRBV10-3,CAISESNSNLAKNIQYF,TGTGCCATCAGTGAGTCCAACAGTAACCTAGCCAAAAACATTCAGTACTTC
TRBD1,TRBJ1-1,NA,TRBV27,CASSQSGQGWTEAFF,TGTGCCAGCAGTCAATCCGGACAGGGGTGGACTGAAGCTTTCTTT
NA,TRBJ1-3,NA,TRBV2,CASSDRAQKITGNTIYF,TGTGCCAGCAGTGACAGGGCCCAGAAGATTACTGGAAACACCATATATTTT
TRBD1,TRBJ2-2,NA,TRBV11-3,CASSGRQGYTGELFF,TGTGCCAGCAGCGGTAGACAGGGATACACCGGGGAGCTGTTTTTT
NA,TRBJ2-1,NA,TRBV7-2,CASSLDNRVYYNEQFF,TGTGCCAGCAGCCTGGACAATAGGGTCTACTACAATGAGCAGTTCTTC
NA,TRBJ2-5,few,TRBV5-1,CASGAQGSTSETQYF,TGCGCCAGCGGCGCGCAGGGGTCCACATCGGAGACCCAGTACTTC
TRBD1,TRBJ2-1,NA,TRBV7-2,CASSARDRVNEQFF,TGTGCCAGCAGCGCACGGGACAGGGTGAATGAGCAGTTCTTC
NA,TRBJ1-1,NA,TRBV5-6,CASSSLTGRGMNTEAFF,TGTGCCAGCAGCTCTTTGACAGGTAGGGGGATGAACACTGAAGCTTTCTTT
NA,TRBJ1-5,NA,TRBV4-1,CASSQGFGGQPQHF,TGCGCCAGCAGCCAAGGGTTTGGGGGCCAGCCCCAGCATTTT
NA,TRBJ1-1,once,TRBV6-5,CASTFPPGVNTEAFF,TGTGCCAGCACCTTCCCGCCGGGGGTTAACACTGAAGCTTTCTTT
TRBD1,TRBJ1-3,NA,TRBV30,CAWGWTGGKSSGNTIYF,TGTGCCTGGGGGTGGACAGGGGGCAAATCTTCTGGAAACACCATATATTTT
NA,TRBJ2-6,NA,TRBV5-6,CASSLYSPGSPNVLTF,TGTGCCAGCAGCTTGTACAGCCCCGGCTCTCCCAACGTCCTGACTTTC
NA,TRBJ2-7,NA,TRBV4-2,CASSQVGSYEQYF,TGTGCCAGCAGCCAAGTCGGGAGCTACGAGCAGTACTTC
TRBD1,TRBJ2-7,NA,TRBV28,CASSLGTGGFEQYF,TGTGCCAGCAGTTTAGGGACAGGGGGTTTCGAGCAGTACTTC
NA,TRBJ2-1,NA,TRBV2,CASSEGGEHNEQFF,TGTGCCAGCAGTGAAGGGGGGGAGCACAATGAGCAGTTCTTC
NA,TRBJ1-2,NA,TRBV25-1,CASSELGHASYTF,TGTGCCAGCAGTGAATTGGGACACGCAAGCTACACCTTC
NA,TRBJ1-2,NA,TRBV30,CACLHKAGLYGYTF,TGTGCCTGCCTCCACAAGGCGGGTCTCTATGGCTACACCTTC